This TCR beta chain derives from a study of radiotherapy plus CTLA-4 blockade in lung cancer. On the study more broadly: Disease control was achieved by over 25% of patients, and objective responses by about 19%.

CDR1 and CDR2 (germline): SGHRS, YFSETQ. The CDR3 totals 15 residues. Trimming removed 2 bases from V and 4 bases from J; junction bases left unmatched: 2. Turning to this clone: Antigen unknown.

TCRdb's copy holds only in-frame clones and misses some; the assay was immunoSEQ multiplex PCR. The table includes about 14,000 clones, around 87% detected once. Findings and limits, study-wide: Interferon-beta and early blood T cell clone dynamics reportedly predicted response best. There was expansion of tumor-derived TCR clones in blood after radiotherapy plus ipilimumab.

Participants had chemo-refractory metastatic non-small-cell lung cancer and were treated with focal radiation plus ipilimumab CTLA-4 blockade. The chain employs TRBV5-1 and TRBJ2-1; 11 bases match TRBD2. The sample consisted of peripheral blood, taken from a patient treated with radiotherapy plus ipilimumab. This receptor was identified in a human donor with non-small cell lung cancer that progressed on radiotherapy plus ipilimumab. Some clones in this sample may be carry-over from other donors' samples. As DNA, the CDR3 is TGCGCCAGCAGCTTTCGGACTAGCGGGTACAATGAGCAGTTCTTC. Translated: CASSFRTSGYNEQFF.